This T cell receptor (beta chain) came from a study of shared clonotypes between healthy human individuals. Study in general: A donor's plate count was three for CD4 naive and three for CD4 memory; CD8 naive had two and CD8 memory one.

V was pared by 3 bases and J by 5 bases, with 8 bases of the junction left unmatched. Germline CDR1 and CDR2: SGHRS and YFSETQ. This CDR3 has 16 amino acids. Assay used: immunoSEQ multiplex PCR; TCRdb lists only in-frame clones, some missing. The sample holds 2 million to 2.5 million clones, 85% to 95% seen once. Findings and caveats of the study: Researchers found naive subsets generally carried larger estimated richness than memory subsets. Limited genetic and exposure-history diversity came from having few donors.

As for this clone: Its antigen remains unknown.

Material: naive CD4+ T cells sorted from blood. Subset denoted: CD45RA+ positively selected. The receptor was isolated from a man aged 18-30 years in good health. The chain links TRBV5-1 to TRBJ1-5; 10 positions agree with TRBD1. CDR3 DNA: TGCGCCAGCAGCTCGGGACGGGACAGGGGTTATCAGCCCCAGCATTTT. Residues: CASSSGRDRGYQPQHF.